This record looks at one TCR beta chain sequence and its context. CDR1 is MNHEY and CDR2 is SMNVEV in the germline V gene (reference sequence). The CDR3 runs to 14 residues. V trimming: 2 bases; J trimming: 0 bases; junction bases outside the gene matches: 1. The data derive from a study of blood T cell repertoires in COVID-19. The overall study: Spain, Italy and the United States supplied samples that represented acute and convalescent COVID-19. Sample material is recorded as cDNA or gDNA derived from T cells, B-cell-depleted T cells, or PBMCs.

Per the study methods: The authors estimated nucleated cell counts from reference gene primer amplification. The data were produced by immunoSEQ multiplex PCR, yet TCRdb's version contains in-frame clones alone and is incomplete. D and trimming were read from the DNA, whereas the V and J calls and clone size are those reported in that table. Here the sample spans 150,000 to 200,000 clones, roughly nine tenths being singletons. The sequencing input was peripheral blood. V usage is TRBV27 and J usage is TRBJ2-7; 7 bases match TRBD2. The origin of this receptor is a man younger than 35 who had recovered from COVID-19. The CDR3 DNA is TGTGCCAGCAGTTTAGCGGGGGACTCCTACGAGCAGTACTTC. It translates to CASSLAGDSYEQYF.